The 17 T cell receptor beta chains reported below all come from one sample, sequenced in a study of shared clonotypes between healthy human individuals. TCRdb's table, derived via immunoSEQ multiplex PCR, lists solely in-frame clones and lacks some. The data contain hundreds of thousands of clones, roughly 95% of them singletons. The naive CD8 fraction comprised CD45RO-negative cells positively selected for CCR7 and excluded terminally differentiated effector memory CD45RA+ cells. The source material was naive CD8+ T cells sorted from blood. The origin of the receptors is a woman in her 30s in good health.

The chain is built from TRBV7-3 and TRBJ2-1, with 8 bases that match TRBD2. The germline V gene encodes CDR1 SGHTA and CDR2 FQGTGA. The CDR3 consists of 16 residues. V shed 4 bases and J 4 bases; nucleotides not matched to a gene: 9. DNA of the CDR3: TGTGCCAGCAGCTCCCCGGGAGCGGGAGATTACAATGAGCAGTTCTTC. This translates into CASSSPGAGDYNEQFF. Complete variable domain (other parts from reference TRBV7-3 and TRBJ2-1): GAGVSQTPSNKVTEKGKYVELRCDPISGHTALYWYRQSLGQGPEFLIYFQGTGAADDSGLPNDRFFAVRPEGSVSTLKIQRTERGDSAVYLCASSSPGAGDYNEQFFGPGTRLTVL.

This chain connects TRBV13 to TRBJ2-2, with unresolved D. V was trimmed by 1 base and J by 8 bases, leaving 8 bases between them. CDR1 is PRHDT, CDR2 FYEKMQ, per germline (reference sequence). There are 13 residues in the CDR3. Written as DNA, the CDR3 is TGTGCCAGCAGCTTAGACGGCACTGGGGAGCTGTTTTTT. This translates into CASSLDGTGELFF.

V usage is TRBV11-2 and J usage is TRBJ2-5; either TRBD1 or TRBD2 may fit D (5 bases each). With 6 bases removed from V and 5 bases from J, the gap between germline ends came to 13 bases. The CDR3 consists of 13 residues. Germline values: CDR1 SGHAT, CDR2 FQNNGV. CDR3 in amino acids: CASRGPSIETQYF. The CDR3, as DNA: TGTGCCAGCAGGGGACCTAGTATTGAGACCCAGTACTTC.

This clone appeared a few times. J is TRBJ2-7 and V is TRBV9; maybe TRBD1 (6 bases). Between the trimmed V and J ends, which lost 3 bases and 4 bases, there was a span of 14 bases. The CDR3 length is 14 residues. CDR1 and CDR2 from the germline V gene are SGDLS and YYNGEE. CDR3 in amino acids: CASSAYRDSYEQYF. CDR3 DNA: TGTGCCAGCAGCGCCTACAGGGATTCATACGAGCAGTACTTC.

The rearrangement links TRBV23-1 to TRBJ2-1, with 7 bases aligning to TRBD2. TRBV23-1 is reported as an ORF; its role is uncertain. This CDR3 is 16 amino acids long. V dropped 0 bases and J dropped 4; count of bases not matched to a gene: 6. CDR3 in amino acids: CASSQSSSGVYNEQFF. The CDR3 nucleotides read TGCGCCAGCAGTCAATCGTCGAGCGGGGTTTACAATGAGCAGTTCTTC.

The genes are TRBV4-1 and TRBJ2-4; 15 bases match TRBD2. J gave up 1 base and V 10 bases, and 5 bases lay outside the gene matches. The CDR3 totals 16 residues. Per germline, CDR1 MGHRA and CDR2 YSYEKL. Written as DNA, the CDR3 is TGCGCCACGGGACTAGCGGGAGGAGGGGCCAAAAACATTCAGTACTTC. This encodes CATGLAGGGAKNIQYF.

The rearrangement links TRBV5-6 to TRBJ1-2; D might be TRBD1 (6 bases). This CDR3 region has 14 residues. The germline V gene encodes CDR1 SGHDT and CDR2 YYEEEE. Trimming removed 4 bases from V and 3 bases from J, with 13 bases in between. The CDR3, as DNA: TGTGCCAGCAGCCTGCGGGGGGCCGACTATGGCTACACCTTC. Protein sequence: CASSLRGADYGYTF. Filled out from reference TRBV5-6 and TRBJ1-2, the complete variable domain reads DAGVTQSPTHLIKTRGQQVTLRCSPKSGHDTVSWYQQALGQGPQFIFQYYEEEERQRGNFPDRFSGHQFPNYSSELNVNALLLGDSALYLCASSLRGADYGYTFGSGTRLTVV.

The rearrangement joins TRBV15 to TRBJ2-7; TRBD2 is a possible D gene (6 bases). V was cut by 1 base and J by 3 bases, with 10 bases left in between. This CDR3 has 14 amino acids. CDR1 is LNHNV, CDR2 YYDKDF, per germline (reference sequence). This CDR3 is CATSRVGRRYEQYF. The CDR3 coding sequence is TGTGCCACCAGCAGAGTAGGGAGGCGCTACGAGCAGTACTTC.

The V and J genes are TRBV5-1 and TRBJ2-7; 12 bases match TRBD2. This CDR3 comprises 16 residues. Germline values: CDR1 SGHRS, CDR2 YFSETQ. The V and J ends lost 5 bases and 1 base, in that order; junction bases with no gene match: 7. The CDR3: CASRQGLAGLSYEQYF. The DNA of the CDR3 is TGCGCCAGCAGACAAGGACTAGCGGGATTATCCTACGAGCAGTACTTC.

This chain connects TRBV7-9 to TRBJ2-1, with TRBD2 identical over 10 bases. CDR3 length equals 16 residues. The V and J ends lost 4 bases and 8 bases, in that order; junction bases with no gene match: 11. Germline V gene lookup returns CDR1 SEHNR and CDR2 FQNEAQ (reference sequence). CDR3 protein: CASSSTGLADWDEQFF. DNA of the CDR3: TGTGCCAGCAGCTCAACAGGACTAGCGGACTGGGATGAGCAGTTCTTC. The full variable domain, completed using reference TRBV7-9 and TRBJ2-1, is DTGVSQNPRHKITKRGQNVTFRCDPISEHNRLYWYRQTLGQGPEFLTYFQNEAQLEKSRLLSDRFSAERPKGSFSTLEIQRTEQGDSAMYLCASSSTGLADWDEQFFGPGTRLTVL.

This CDR3 is CASRYTGGGPYEQYF. CDR3 sequence (DNA): TGTGCCAGCAGGTACACGGGGGGAGGGCCCTACGAGCAGTACTTC. V gene TRBV5-4 combines with J gene TRBJ2-7; 7 positions agree with TRBD2. Per the germline V gene, CDR1 is SGHNT and CDR2 is YYREEE (reference sequence). This CDR3 is 15 amino acids long. The ends lost 5 bases at V and 2 bases at J; junction bases unmatched: 10.

The V call is TRBV27, the J call TRBJ1-1, with TRBD1 as a possible D gene (6 bases). Germline CDR1 reads MNHEY; CDR2 reads SMNVEV (reference sequence). This CDR3 spans 12 amino acids. The germline V and J ends were trimmed by 6 bases and 3 bases, with 8 bases remaining between them. The CDR3 region has the DNA TGTGCCAGCAGGGAGGGGGACACTGAAGCTTTCTTT. This codes for CASREGDTEAFF.

This clone is a singleton in its sample. The V and J genes are TRBV11-2 and TRBJ2-5; TRBD2 agrees at 7 bases. The CDR3 extends over 14 amino acids. V was pared by 8 bases and J by 2 bases, with 8 bases of the junction left unmatched. Per the germline V gene, CDR1 is SGHAT and CDR2 is FQNNGV. The CDR3 here is CASLQGRGQETQYF. CDR3 DNA sequence: TGTGCCAGCCTCCAAGGGAGGGGACAAGAGACCCAGTACTTC.

The rearrangement joins TRBV28 to TRBJ2-2; 7 bases match TRBD2. Germline loops: CDR1 MDHEN, CDR2 SYDVKM. V was clipped by 3 bases and J by 4 bases; unmatched bases: 2. This CDR3 spans 14 amino acids. The DNA for the CDR3 is TGTGCCAGCAGTTTTACTAGCGCCACCGGGGAGCTGTTTTTT. Amino acids: CASSFTSATGELFF.

The chain employs TRBV5-4 and TRBJ2-5; 8 bases align to TRBD1. The J call could be wrong; TRBJ2-7 is a better fit for the DNA end. Germline V gene data show CDR1 as SGHNT and CDR2 as YYREEE (reference sequence). This CDR3 is built from 15 residues. The CDR3: CASSDSGTGPYEQYF. The CDR3 bases are TGTGCCAGCAGCGATTCCGGGACAGGACCCTACGAGCAGTACTTC.

The CDR3 DNA follows: TGTGCCAGCAGCCTCGTGACAGGTTACAACGAGCAGTACTTC. Its protein product is CASSLVTGYNEQYF. The chain links TRBV14 to TRBJ2-7, with a weak D call TRBD1 (6 bases). The CDR3 covers 14 residues. CDR1 is SGHDN and CDR2 is FVKESK in the germline V gene. Trimming cost V 4 bases and J 5 bases, with 15 bases left between them.

This chain uses TRBV7-8 with TRBJ2-3; D is uncertain. Deletions cut 2 bases from V and 2 bases from J, with 14 bases between. The CDR3 loop spans 16 amino acids. Germline V gives CDR1 SGHVS, CDR2 FQNEAQ. CDR3 region: CASSLKEAGLTDTQYF. The CDR3 region has the DNA TGTGCCAGCAGCTTAAAAGAGGCCGGTCTCACAGATACGCAGTATTTT.